The following is a T cell receptor (beta chain) sequence with its context. The data were obtained in a study of T cells in localized non-small cell lung cancer. This CDR3 region has 13 residues. The ends were cut back, 0 bases at V and 12 bases at J, with 12 bases in the middle. Looked up from germline, CDR1 is SGHDN and CDR2 is FVKESK. Some clones are missing from TCRdb's copy, which holds only in-frame ones; the method was immunoSEQ multiplex PCR. Here the sample spans around 1,700 clones, 37% being singletons. The sequence derives from a female donor over 55 with stage I lung adenocarcinoma. Sequencing was performed on lung tumor tissue, taken before any cancer treatment. The gene calls are TRBV14 and TRBJ2-1; weak D call: TRBD1 (6 bases). The CDR3 is CASSQDDRTLQFF. CDR3 bases: TGTGCCAGCAGCCAAGATGACAGGACGCTGCAGTTCTTC.